The next 26 T cell receptor beta chains were all read from a single sample in a study of blood T cell repertoires in COVID-19. This table comes from immunoSEQ multiplex PCR, and its TCRdb copy is limited to in-frame clones, with some not included. The sample lists about 120,000 clones, approximately 82% seen once, with roughly 7% in the top ten. Sample: peripheral blood. The receptors were sampled from a man between 65 and 85 years old with active or convalescent COVID-19.

J is TRBJ2-1 and V is TRBV6-5; 10 bases map to TRBD1. CDR3 length: 16 amino acids. Germline loops: CDR1 MNHEY, CDR2 SVGAGI. V gave up 4 bases and J gave up 2 bases; unmatched junction bases: 5. CDR3 region: CASSSTDRGAYNEQFF. For the CDR3, the DNA is TGTGCCAGCAGTTCCACGGACAGGGGGGCCTACAATGAGCAGTTCTTC.

The rearrangement joins TRBV28 to TRBJ1-4; TRBD1 agrees at 7 bases. From germline, CDR1 is MDHEN and CDR2 SYDVKM. The CDR3 consists of 16 residues. Germline trimming cut 6 bases from V and 7 bases from J; bases unmatched to any gene: 14. In DNA form, the CDR3 reads TGTGCCAGCAGCCCCCCGTCGACAGGGTTGAGTGAAAAACTGTTTTTT. Its translation: CASSPPSTGLSEKLFF.

V and J are TRBV10-1 and TRBJ2-7, with TRBD2 matching over 15 bases. Germline V gene lookup returns CDR1 WNHNN and CDR2 SYGVQD (reference sequence). V gave up 10 bases and J gave up 7 bases; unmatched junction bases: 14. This CDR3 contains 16 residues. The CDR3 spells CANLRPGLAGGREQYF. CDR3 DNA: TGCGCCAACCTCCGACCGGGACTAGCGGGAGGCAGGGAGCAGTACTTC.

The CDR3 DNA is TGTGCCAGCAGCTTAGGTACAGGGAAAAACACTGAAGCTTTCTTT. Protein: CASSLGTGKNTEAFF. This sequence joins TRBV7-8 and TRBJ1-1; D may be TRBD1 (6 bases). Germline V CDR1 and CDR2: SGHVS, FQNEAQ. CDR3 length equals 15 residues. V gave up 1 base and J gave up 2 bases, with 11 bases separating them.

The chain links TRBV4-2 to TRBJ2-5, with TRBD2 matching over 11 bases. There are 14 residues in the CDR3. Per germline, CDR1 LGHNA and CDR2 YNFKEQ. Trimming at V came to 1 base and at J to 5 bases, leaving 0 bases not matched to a gene. CDR3 sequence reads: CASSQGLAGETQYF. CDR3 bases: TGTGCCAGCAGCCAAGGACTAGCGGGGGAGACCCAGTACTTC.

This clone was detected a few times. V gene TRBV4-2 combines with J gene TRBJ2-7; D is possibly TRBD1 (6 bases). Germline CDR1 is LGHNA and CDR2 is YNFKEQ. The CDR3 extends over 13 amino acids. Deletions cut 3 bases from V and 4 bases from J, with 10 bases between. This chain's CDR3 is CASSHVQGYEQYF. The DNA for the CDR3 is TGTGCCAGCAGCCACGTACAGGGTTACGAGCAGTACTTC.

This clone was picked up a small number of times. This chain joins TRBV6-2 or TRBV6-3 and TRBJ2-7; D might be TRBD2 (6 bases). V lost 2 bases and J lost 4, with 12 bases in between. Germline assignment: CDR1 MNHEY and CDR2 SVGEGT. This CDR3 region has 14 residues. For the CDR3, the DNA is TGTGCCAGCAGTTACGACGGGAGTCGGTACGAGCAGTACTTC. Its translation: CASSYDGSRYEQYF.

The chain is built from TRBV10-3 and TRBJ2-7; 9 positions match TRBD1. CDR1 ENHRY and CDR2 SYGVKD come from the germline V gene. This CDR3 spans 13 amino acids. V dropped 11 bases and J dropped 3; count of bases not matched to a gene: 8. The CDR3 region is CASQETGGYEQYF. CDR3 DNA: TGTGCCTCCCAGGAGACAGGGGGCTACGAGCAGTACTTC.

The chain has TRBV6-1 and TRBJ1-1, with 7 bases lining up with TRBD1. This CDR3 region has 14 residues. V dropped 5 bases and J dropped 4; count of bases not matched to a gene: 7. The germline CDR1 and CDR2 sequences are MNHNS and SASEGT. The CDR3, as DNA: TGTGCCAGCAGTCGTCAGGGGGACGGCACTGAAGCTTTCTTT. It is translated as CASSRQGDGTEAFF.

The chain recombines TRBV5-1 with TRBJ1-1; D not certain. Germline CDR1 and CDR2: SGHRS and YFSETQ. The V end lost 4 bases, the J end lost 1 base, and 8 bases lay between the germline ends. The CDR3 has 13 residues. The DNA of the CDR3 is TGCGCCAGCAGCCCAGCAGGGAACACTGAAGCTTTCTTT. This translates into CASSPAGNTEAFF. Supplemented by reference TRBV5-1 and TRBJ1-1, the full variable domain reads KAGVTQTPRYLIKTRGQQVTLSCSPISGHRSVSWYQQTPGQGLQFLFEYFSETQRNKGNFPGRFSGRQFSNSRSEMNVSTLELGDSALYLCASSPAGNTEAFFGQGTRLTVV.

V gene TRBV10-3 combines with J gene TRBJ1-1; TRBD1 matches 7 bases. There are 15 residues in the CDR3. J was trimmed by 0 bases and V by 5 bases; bases with no gene match: 6. CDR1 is ENHRY and CDR2 is SYGVKD in the germline V gene. CDR3 in amino acids: CAISQTQGVNTEAFF. The CDR3 DNA is TGTGCCATCAGTCAAACCCAGGGGGTGAACACTGAAGCTTTCTTT.

This chain joins TRBV7-3 and TRBJ2-1, with 13 bases lining up with TRBD2. Per germline, CDR1 SGHTA and CDR2 FQGTGA. The CDR3 loop spans 15 amino acids. The ends lost 3 bases at V and 8 bases at J; junction bases unmatched: 4. The CDR3 spells CASSLGLAGFYEQFF. The CDR3 DNA follows: TGTGCCAGCAGCTTGGGACTAGCGGGATTTTATGAGCAGTTCTTC.

A remark on this clone: Compared with germline, one end of the junction differs, possibly owing to a read error. V and J are TRBV6-5 and TRBJ2-6; the D gene could be TRBD1 or TRBD2 (5 bases each). The CDR3 has 13 residues. In germline, CDR1 is MNHEY, CDR2 SVGAGI. The CDR3 region has the DNA TGTGCCTGCAGGGAGCCTGGGGCCAACGTCCTGACTTTC. The encoded protein is CACREPGANVLTF.

The chain couples TRBV18 to TRBJ1-1; no clear D. Deletions cut 2 bases from V and 4 bases from J, with 8 bases between. CDR1 and CDR2 (germline): KGHSH, LQKENI. This CDR3 contains 13 residues. CDR3 sequence reads: CASSPEVTTEAFF. In DNA, the CDR3 is TGTGCCAGCTCACCAGAGGTGACCACTGAAGCTTTCTTT.

This clone appeared once. Written as DNA, the CDR3 is TGTGCCAGCAGTTCCACAGGGTCTGGAAACACCATATATTTT. Its protein product is CASSSTGSGNTIYF. The chain carries TRBV6-4 and TRBJ1-3; D possibly corresponds to TRBD1 (6 bases). The germline V gene has CDR1 MRHNA and CDR2 SNTAGT. The CDR3 runs to 14 residues. V lost 5 bases to trimming and J lost 1 base, with 9 bases between them.

This chain uses TRBV2 with TRBJ1-6; 7 bases fit TRBD1. The V segment lost 5 bases and the J segment 7 bases; nucleotides outside the gene matches: 5. Germline V lookup: CDR1 SNHLY, CDR2 FYNNEI. The CDR3 spans 14 residues. The CDR3, as DNA: TGTGCCAGCAGTCAGGGACAGAAAAATTCACCCCTCCACTTT. As protein: CASSQGQKNSPLHF. Full variable domain (rest looked up from reference TRBV2 and TRBJ1-6): EPEVTQTPSHQVTQMGQEVILRCVPISNHLYFYWYRQILGQKVEFLVSFYNNEISEKSEIFDDQFSVERPDGSNFTLKIRSTKLEDSAMYFCASSQGQKNSPLHFGNGTRLTVT.

The gene calls are TRBV2 and TRBJ1-2; possibly TRBD1 for D (6 bases). This CDR3 is built from 13 residues. Germline CDR1 and CDR2: SNHLY and FYNNEI. V shed 6 bases and J shed 5 bases, with 13 bases lying between them. Written as DNA, the CDR3 is TGTGCCAGCAGCACTGGACAGTTTTATGGCTACACCTTC. It codes for CASSTGQFYGYTF.

This clone has more than one count but fewer than ten. The gene calls are TRBV18 and TRBJ2-7; TRBD2 matches at 11 bases. In germline, CDR1 is KGHSH, CDR2 LQKENI. The CDR3 is 15 residues long. The V and J ends lost 4 bases and 2 bases, in that order; junction bases with no gene match: 4. The DNA of the CDR3 is TGTGCCAGCTCACAGACTAGCGGGGAAACCTACGAGCAGTACTTC. Its translation is CASSQTSGETYEQYF.

This clone appeared a single time. The rearrangement joins TRBV7-8 to TRBJ2-3; tentatively, D is TRBD2 (5 bases). Trimming took 2 bases from V and 0 from J, leaving 9 bases between them. This CDR3 region has 15 residues. Germline V gene data show CDR1 as SGHVS and CDR2 as FQNEAQ. CDR3 in DNA: TGTGCCAGCAGCTTACGGGGTACTAGCACAGATACGCAGTATTTT. It is translated as CASSLRGTSTDTQYF. Drawing the rest from reference TRBV7-8 and TRBJ2-3, the complete variable domain is GAGVSQSPRYKVAKRGQDVALRCDPISGHVSLFWYQQALGQGPEFLTYFQNEAQLDKSGLPSDRFFAERPEGSVSTLKIQRTQQEDSAVYLCASSLRGTSTDTQYFGPGTRLTVL.

Only a few counts were recorded for this clone. V and J are TRBV18 and TRBJ1-6; 9 nucleotides agree with TRBD1. Germline CDR1 and CDR2: KGHSH and LQKENI. J lost 7 bases, V lost 4 bases, and 14 bases had no gene match. The CDR3 consists of 18 residues. The CDR3, as DNA: TGTGCCAGCTCACTAACCTCCTGGAGGACAGGGGTCAATTCACCCCTCCACTTT. This encodes CASSLTSWRTGVNSPLHF.

The rearrangement joins TRBV9 to TRBJ1-1; D remains unclear. The CDR3 is made up of 12 amino acids. V lost 4 bases and J lost 1, with 5 bases in between. The germline V gene encodes CDR1 SGDLS and CDR2 YYNGEE. In nucleotides, the CDR3 is TGTGCCAGCAGCAACAAGAACACTGAAGCTTTCTTT. This encodes CASSNKNTEAFF.

The chain combines TRBV29-1 with TRBJ2-1; 7 bases fit TRBD1. The CDR3 totals 15 residues. With 6 bases clipped from V and 1 base from J, the junction kept 9 bases outside the gene matches. CDR1 and CDR2 (germline): SQVTM, ANQGSEA. The CDR3 nucleotides are TGCAGCGTGAAACAGGGGTTTGGGTCCTACAATGAGCAGTTCTTC. Translation: CSVKQGFGSYNEQFF.

The chain joins TRBV19 to TRBJ1-4; D may be TRBD1 (6 bases). The CDR3 runs to 15 residues. Trimming cost V 1 base and J 8 bases, with 14 bases left between them. Looked up from germline, CDR1 is LNHDA and CDR2 is SQIVND (reference sequence). CDR3 nucleotide sequence: TGTGCCAGTAGTATAGGCTCCCGGGGGGGCGAAAAACTGTTTTTT. This sequence encodes CASSIGSRGGEKLFF. Full variable domain (remainder filled in from reference TRBV19 and TRBJ1-4): DGGITQSPKYLFRKEGQNVTLSCEQNLNHDAMYWYRQDPGQGLRLIYYSQIVNDFQKGDIAEGYSVSREKKESFPLTVTSAQKNPTAFYLCASSIGSRGGEKLFFGSGTQLSVL.

V usage is TRBV7-2 and J usage is TRBJ2-4; D ambiguous. V was trimmed by 5 bases and J by 0 bases, leaving 11 bases between them. The CDR3 extends over 15 amino acids. Germline CDR1 SGHTA, CDR2 FQGNSA. This chain's CDR3 is CASSPYPGAKNIQYF. Here the CDR3 DNA reads TGTGCCAGCAGCCCTTATCCGGGAGCCAAAAACATTCAGTACTTC. The variable domain in full, completed from reference TRBV7-2 and TRBJ2-4, reads GAGVSQSPSNKVTEKGKDVELRCDPISGHTALYWYRQSLGQGLEFLIYFQGNSAPDKSGLPSDRFSAERTGGSVSTLTIQRTQQEDSAVYLCASSPYPGAKNIQYFGAGTRLSVL.

This clone was counted between two and nine times. V usage is TRBV18 and J usage is TRBJ2-2, with D possibly matching TRBD2 (6 bases). Germline CDR1 is KGHSH and CDR2 is LQKENI. The CDR3 consists of 16 residues. V lost 1 base and J 1 base, leaving 10 bases between the germline ends. The DNA of the CDR3 is TGTGCCAGCTCACCACGCAGCGGGTTGAACACCGGGGAGCTGTTTTTT. Amino acids: CASSPRSGLNTGELFF.

This rearrangement joins TRBV12-3 or TRBV12-4 to TRBJ2-1, with D uncertain. V dropped 5 bases and J dropped 8 bases, with 10 bases sitting between them. The CDR3 consists of 12 residues. The CDR3 is CASSTIRDEQFF. The DNA of the CDR3 is TGTGCCAGCAGTACCATACGGGATGAGCAGTTCTTC.